This is a list of T cell receptor beta chains from one sample in a study of vaccination and CD4 T cells after COVID-19. These receptors are not linked to any known antigen. TCRdb re-analysed the PCR reads in MiXCR, keeping a single row per CDR3 protein. The table has about 18,000 distinct CDR3 sequences, over 40% seen once. The material sequenced was CD4+ T cells from blood, cultured in vitro, taken about 7 months after SARS-CoV-2 vaccination. The receptors originated from a human donor who had recovered from COVID-19. The CDR3 runs from the conserved cysteine through the conserved F or W. The D gene is left open where the match is weak. Not all rows give a size; the values are once, few, many and, for expanded clones, a class.

J gene	D gene	clone size	V gene	CDR3 DNA	CDR3 protein
TRBJ1-1	NA	few	TRBV10-3	TGTGCCAGCAGTTACTCTGGGGACACTGAAGCTTTCTTT	CASSYSGDTEAFF
TRBJ1-2	NA	few	TRBV20-1	TGCAGTGCTAGAGGAAGAGCGGGAGGGGCCGAGGGCTACACCTTC	CSARGRAGGAEGYTF
TRBJ1-1	NA	NA	TRBV7-9	TGTGCCACAGGGACGGAAGCTTTCTTT	CATGTEAFF
TRBJ2-5	TRBD2	few	TRBV20-1	TGCAGTGCTAGGGTGTGGGGAGGGGTAGAGACCCAGTACTTC	CSARVWGGVETQYF
TRBJ2-3	NA	NA	TRBV7-9	TGTGCCAGCATGTTCGCTGATACGCAGTATTTT	CASMFADTQYF
TRBJ1-6	NA	NA	TRBV21-1	TGTGCCAGCAGCAAAGTGGTTCAGGGGAATTCACCCCTCCACTTT	CASSKVVQGNSPLHF
TRBJ1-6	TRBD1	NA	TRBV20-1	TGCAGTGCTAGAGATCTAAGGGGGCCCTATAATTCACCCCTCCACTTT	CSARDLRGPYNSPLHF
TRBJ1-5	NA	NA	TRBV7-3	TGTGCCAGCAGTTCCCTTGGTGGCCAGCCCCAGCATTTT	CASSSLGGQPQHF
TRBJ2-3	TRBD2	few	TRBV7-6	TGTGCCAGCAGCGGGCTAGCGGGACAAGATACGCAGTATTTT	CASSGLAGQDTQYF
TRBJ2-1	NA	NA	TRBV20-1	TGCAGTGCCAACTCGGGGATCTACAATGAGCAGTTCTTC	CSANSGIYNEQFF
TRBJ2-7	NA	NA	TRBV4-1	TGCGCCAGCAGCCAAGATTGGCAGGAGGGGAGAGAGCAGTACTTC	CASSQDWQEGREQYF
TRBJ1-2	NA	NA	TRBV20-1	TGCAGTGCTAGAGTCCCCCGAGACTTCTATGGCTACACCTTC	CSARVPRDFYGYTF
TRBJ2-1	NA	NA	TRBV7-2	TGTGCCAGCAGCTTAGCGGGAGTATCCTACAATGAGCAGTTCTTC	CASSLAGVSYNEQFF
TRBJ1-5	NA	NA	TRBV6-2/TRBV6-3	TGTGCCAGCAGTTTTGGACCTACCCAGCATTTT	CASSFGPTQHF
TRBJ2-4	NA	few	TRBV20-1	TGCAGTGCTAGAGAAGGGACCCTCATCGGCATTCAGTACTTC	CSAREGTLIGIQYF
TRBJ1-2	NA	NA	TRBV20-1	TGCAGTGCTAGACGGCGCCTTGATGGCTACACCTTC	CSARRRLDGYTF
TRBJ2-3	TRBD2	NA	TRBV20-1	TGCAGTGCGCCCGCCCGACTAGCGGGATTTGTAACAGATACGCAGTATTTT	CSAPARLAGFVTDTQYF
TRBJ2-1	NA	NA	TRBV6-2/TRBV6-3	TGTGCCAGCAGTAGTCGACCCCGCAACTACAATGAGCAGTTCTTC	CASSSRPRNYNEQFF
TRBJ2-3	NA	NA	TRBV7-3	TGTGCCAGCAGCCCCTTTATGGTCCGGGGAGCAGATACGCAGTATTTT	CASSPFMVRGADTQYF
TRBJ1-2	NA	NA	TRBV12-3/TRBV12-4	TGTGCCAGCTCACCGAGGGATAATCGCTATGGCTACACCTTC	CASSPRDNRYGYTF
TRBJ2-7	TRBD2	NA	TRBV7-8	TGTGCCAGCAGCTTGTTTAGCGGGGGGAATTACGAGCAGTACTTC	CASSLFSGGNYEQYF
TRBJ2-5	TRBD1	few	TRBV6-1	TGTGCCAGCAGCCGGGACAGGGGGCGAGAGACCCAGTACTTC	CASSRDRGRETQYF
TRBJ1-1	NA	NA	TRBV7-7	TGTGCTAGCAGCTTAATGGTAGACACTGAAGCTTTCTTT	CASSLMVDTEAFF
TRBJ2-7	NA	NA	TRBV6-4	TGTGCCAGCAGTGACTCGAAATCTGCTGGGGCTTCCTCCTACGAGCAGTACTTC	CASSDSKSAGASSYEQYF
TRBJ2-3	NA	NA	TRBV20-1	TGCAGTGCCCCGAATGTAGGCACAGATACGCAGTATTTT	CSAPNVGTDTQYF
TRBJ2-5	NA	NA	TRBV5-4	TGTGCCAGCAGCTCCGGCACAGGGCGAGAGACCCAGTACTTC	CASSSGTGRETQYF
TRBJ1-2	NA	few	TRBV2	TGTGCCAGCAGGTTGGATTCGGATGGCTACACCTTC	CASRLDSDGYTF
TRBJ1-5	NA	few	TRBV6-4	TGTGCCAGCAGTGACGACCGGGGGAAGCAGCCCCAGCATTTT	CASSDDRGKQPQHF
TRBJ2-2	TRBD2	NA	TRBV6-1	TGTGCCACCGGGAGGTGGCCGGAGGGGAGGGGGGAGCTGTTTTTT	CATGRWPEGRGELFF
TRBJ2-5	NA	NA	TRBV14	TGTGCCAGCAGCCAAGATTACTCATCAACGTATTCTGGGGCATGGGAGACCCAGTACTTC	CASSQDYSSTYSGAWETQYF
TRBJ2-5	TRBD1	NA	TRBV7-3	TGTGCCAGCAGCCCTCAAGCCGGGACAGGGGGGCAAGAGACCCAGTACTTC	CASSPQAGTGGQETQYF